One and the same sample provided the 13 T cell receptor beta chains below, sequenced in a study of identical twins (dated by TCRdb to between 2015 and 2016). Libraries were made using 5' RACE. Sequencing used an Illumina HiSeq 2000. The public reads were reanalyzed by TCRdb: fastp trimming at Q25, MiXCR alignment, in-frame beta chains only. Identical CDR3 proteins give one entry, which carries the most common genes and DNA. The sample includes about 920,000 distinct CDR3 sequences, with around 12% observed a single time. The ten largest clones capture around 1.5% of the sample. These records were also assigned to another study, of yellow fever vaccine responses in identical twins.

Sequenced material: PBMCs. These receptors were taken from a woman younger than 30 in good health.

This clonotype was found a few times. The chain couples TRBV12-3 or TRBV12-4 to TRBJ1-2, with D unresolved. Trimming removed 0 bases at V and 3 bases at J, with 5 bases between. This CDR3 has 13 amino acids. This CDR3 is CASSLAAYYGYTF. The CDR3 region has the DNA TGTGCCAGCAGTTTAGCAGCCTACTATGGCTACACCTTC.

This clonotype was detected many times. The chain employs TRBV7-9 and TRBJ2-3, with D maybe TRBD2 (6 bases). Germline CDR1 is SEHNR and CDR2 is FQNEAQ (reference sequence). CDR3 length equals 13 residues. V gave up 6 bases and J gave up 0 bases, with 7 bases separating them. For the CDR3, the DNA is TGTGCCAGCAGAGCGGGTAGCACAGATACGCAGTATTTT. Translation gives CASRAGSTDTQYF.

The chain couples TRBV20-1 to TRBJ1-1, with 10 bases identical to TRBD1. From germline, CDR1 is DFQATT and CDR2 SNEGSKA (reference sequence). J was trimmed by 1 base and V by 6 bases; bases with no gene match: 8. CDR3 length: 15 residues. The CDR3 protein is CSAPRQGAGNTEAFF. The CDR3 DNA follows: TGCAGTGCACCTCGACAGGGGGCTGGGAACACTGAAGCTTTCTTT.

The chain employs TRBV2 and TRBJ2-5; 8 bases agree with TRBD2. In germline, CDR1 is SNHLY, CDR2 FYNNEI. The V and J ends lost 8 bases and 5 bases, in that order; junction bases with no gene match: 7. This CDR3 spans 13 amino acids. The CDR3 sequence is CASQAGGGETQYF. CDR3 sequence (DNA): TGTGCCAGCCAGGCGGGAGGCGGCGAGACCCAGTACTTC.

A few counts support this clonotype. The rearrangement links TRBV15 to TRBJ1-2; D possibly corresponds to TRBD1 (6 bases). Trimming pared 0 bases from V and 4 bases from J, leaving 9 bases between. Germline-derived CDR1 and CDR2 are LNHNV and YYDKDF (reference sequence). The CDR3 is 14 residues long. CDR3 sequence: CATSREQGPYGYTF. CDR3 nucleotides: TGTGCCACCAGCAGAGAACAGGGACCCTATGGCTACACCTTC.

The chain joins TRBV2 to TRBJ1-4, with a weak D call TRBD1 (5 bases). The ends were cut back, 4 bases at V and 7 bases at J, with 13 bases in the middle. Germline V gives CDR1 SNHLY, CDR2 FYNNEI. This CDR3 has 14 residues. CDR3 DNA sequence: TGTGCCAGCAGTGTCCCGGGGCCTGGTGAAAAACTGTTTTTT. Translation: CASSVPGPGEKLFF.

The table lists this clonotype with a few counts. The V and J genes are TRBV3-1 and TRBJ1-1; D is undetermined. The V gene lost 1 base and the J gene lost 5 bases, with 11 bases spanning the gap. Germline V lookup: CDR1 LGHDT, CDR2 YNNKEL (reference sequence). The CDR3 is made up of 14 amino acids. CDR3 sequence: CASSQGRGVTEAFF. The CDR3 coding sequence is TGTGCCAGCAGCCAAGGACGGGGTGTAACTGAAGCTTTCTTT.

This clonotype has more than one count but fewer than ten. The chain recombines TRBV4-1 with TRBJ2-3; 15 nucleotides match TRBD2. This CDR3 spans 16 amino acids. The V gene's germline CDR1 is MGHRA and CDR2 YSYEKL. Trimming took 1 base from V and 6 from J; bases not matched to a gene: 2. The CDR3 nucleotides read TGCGCCAGCAGCCAAGGGACTAGCGGGGGGGCCGATACGCAGTATTTT. Its protein product is CASSQGTSGGADTQYF.

This clonotype turned up a few times. For the CDR3, the DNA is TGCAGTGCTAACCGAATCTACGAGCAGTACTTC. Translated: CSANRIYEQYF. The genes are TRBV20-1 and TRBJ2-7; D gene unclear. V was cut by 4 bases and J by 3 bases, with 7 bases left in between. Germline V CDR1 and CDR2: DFQATT, SNEGSKA (reference sequence). The length of the CDR3 is 11 residues.

This clonotype was counted many times. This rearrangement joins TRBV29-1 to TRBJ1-5; D not certain. Germline CDR1 SQVTM, CDR2 ANQGSEA. Trimming took off 5 bases at V and 0 bases at J, with 5 bases between the two ends. The CDR3 sequence is 12 residues long. This chain's CDR3 is CSVRDSNQPQHF. As DNA, the CDR3 is TGCAGCGTTCGAGATAGCAATCAGCCCCAGCATTTT.

This chain uses TRBV5-1 with TRBJ1-1, with unresolved D. Per the germline V gene, CDR1 is SGHRS and CDR2 is YFSETQ. The CDR3 spans 12 residues. The V end lost 2 bases, the J end lost 7 bases, and 9 bases lay between the germline ends. The chain's CDR3 is CASSFLGSEAFF. The CDR3 DNA reads as TGCGCCAGCAGCTTCCTCGGGAGTGAAGCTTTCTTT.

This clonotype was found a few times. The genes are TRBV5-5 and TRBJ2-7; D is possibly TRBD2 (6 bases). Germline lookup yields CDR1 SGHKS and CDR2 YYEKEE (reference sequence). This CDR3 has 14 residues. CDR3 residues: CASSLLIGGDLYTV. The CDR3 DNA sequence: TGTGCCAGCAGCTTGCTTATAGGCGGGGACCTATACACCGTC.

This clonotype was detected many times. The chain employs TRBV5-1 and TRBJ1-4; 7 bases map to TRBD1. The trim removed 6 bases at V and 6 bases at J, leaving 5 bases unmatched. This CDR3 is built from 13 residues. Germline V gene data show CDR1 as SGHRS and CDR2 as YFSETQ. The chain's CDR3 is CASTSTGDEKLFF. CDR3 sequence (DNA): TGCGCCAGCACCTCCACAGGGGATGAAAAACTGTTTTTT.